Each of the 19 T cell receptor beta chains below was sequenced from the same sample in a study of T cell changes during pregnancy in multiple sclerosis (dated by TCRdb to the late 2010s). Libraries were constructed by the immunoSEQ multiplex PCR assay. TCRdb holds this immuneACCESS table with in-frame rearrangements only. Some clones are missing; in checked studies, unresolved V genes explain under half, and the rest has no known cause. The sample contains 40,000 to 55,000 clones, 70% to 90% of them found a single time. The top ten clonotypes cover 0.55% to 0.6% of the sample. The input for sequencing was CD4+ T cells from peripheral blood mononuclear cells, taken in the first trimester of pregnancy. The receptors shown here come from a female donor with multiple sclerosis, enrolled in a pregnancy study.

The V gene is TRBV28, the J gene TRBJ2-4; 9 nucleotides align to TRBD2. In germline, CDR1 is MDHEN, CDR2 SYDVKM. V gave up 6 bases and J gave up 1 base; unmatched junction bases: 7. This CDR3 region has 16 residues. CDR3 coding DNA: TGTGCCAGCAGCCCTCAGCGGGAGGCGGCCAAAAACATTCAGTACTTC. Amino acids: CASSPQREAAKNIQYF.

This chain connects TRBV2 to TRBJ1-5; D gene uncertain. This CDR3 has 14 residues. CDR1 is SNHLY, CDR2 FYNNEI, per germline. V shed 4 bases and J shed 0 bases, with 7 bases lying between them. CDR3 DNA sequence: TGTGCCAGCAGTGGCGATCATAGCAATCAGCCCCAGCATTTT. As protein: CASSGDHSNQPQHF.

This clone was detected a few times. The chain uses TRBV28 and TRBJ1-5, with D unresolved. Germline loops: CDR1 MDHEN, CDR2 SYDVKM. The CDR3 covers 11 residues. V lost 6 bases and J lost 9, with 9 bases in between. The CDR3 is CASSPGRPQHF. The CDR3 DNA is TGTGCCAGCAGCCCGGGAAGGCCCCAGCATTTT.

The chain combines TRBV9 with TRBJ2-3; D possibly corresponds to TRBD1 (5 bases). Trimming stripped 3 bases from V and 6 bases from J, with 11 bases between. Germline assignment: CDR1 SGDLS and CDR2 YYNGEE. The CDR3 consists of 13 residues. The CDR3 reads CASSDGPGDTQYF. In DNA, the CDR3 is TGTGCCAGCAGCGATGGGCCAGGGGATACGCAGTATTTT.

The V and J genes are TRBV29-1 and TRBJ2-7; 7 bases match TRBD1. Trimming cost V 3 bases and J 2 bases; bases outside gene matches: 7. The CDR3 is 14 amino acids. Germline values: CDR1 SQVTM, CDR2 ANQGSEA. Here the CDR3 DNA reads TGCAGCGTTGAGGGTCCAGGGGGTACCTACGAGCAGTACTTC. Protein product: CSVEGPGGTYEQYF.

The chain recombines TRBV28 with TRBJ1-1; no firm D call. V lost 2 bases and J 1 base, leaving 8 bases between the germline ends. Germline V CDR1 and CDR2: MDHEN, SYDVKM. The CDR3 runs 14 residues. CDR3 residues: CASSLEQRNTEAFF. CDR3 DNA sequence: TGTGCCAGCAGTTTAGAACAGAGGAACACTGAAGCTTTCTTT.

The chain employs TRBV7-7 and TRBJ2-1; TRBD2 agrees at 8 bases. The CDR3 has 17 residues. Germline CDR1 SSHAT, CDR2 FNYEAQ (reference sequence). J gave up 8 bases and V 5 bases, and 17 bases lay outside the gene matches. CDR3 bases: TGTGCCAGCAGCCGAGAGTTTGGAAGCGGGAGTACGGATGAGCAGTTCTTC. Protein sequence: CASSREFGSGSTDEQFF.

This chain joins TRBV5-6 and TRBJ2-3; D call uncertain. The CDR3 has 12 residues. From germline, CDR1 is SGHDT and CDR2 YYEEEE. The V gene lost 2 bases and the J gene lost 3 bases, with 4 bases spanning the gap. CDR3 DNA sequence: TGTGCCAGCAGCTTCGGTACAGATACGCAGTATTTT. Its translation: CASSFGTDTQYF. Complete variable domain (other parts from reference TRBV5-6 and TRBJ2-3): DAGVTQSPTHLIKTRGQQVTLRCSPKSGHDTVSWYQQALGQGPQFIFQYYEEEERQRGNFPDRFSGHQFPNYSSELNVNALLLGDSALYLCASSFGTDTQYFGPGTRLTVL.

This clone has a single count. The chain has TRBV5-4 and TRBJ2-5, with D possibly matching TRBD1 (5 bases). The ends were cut back, 4 bases at V and 0 bases at J, with 7 bases in the middle. CDR3 length: 13 amino acids. The germline CDR1 and CDR2 sequences are SGHNT and YYREEE (reference sequence). DNA of the CDR3: TGTGCCAGCAGCCAGGGCCACCAAGAGACCCAGTACTTC. Translated: CASSQGHQETQYF.

The chain joins TRBV5-4 to TRBJ1-4, with TRBD1 matching 7 bases. Germline V gives CDR1 SGHNT, CDR2 YYREEE (reference sequence). V lost 3 bases and J lost 0; bases outside the gene matches: 8. The CDR3 sequence is 17 residues long. This CDR3 reads CASSSRTGFTTNEKLFF. In nucleotides, the CDR3 is TGTGCCAGCAGCTCACGGACAGGTTTTACAACTAATGAAAAACTGTTTTTT.

J is TRBJ2-7 and V is TRBV7-9, with D tentatively TRBD2 (5 bases). In germline, CDR1 is SEHNR, CDR2 FQNEAQ (reference sequence). The CDR3 sequence is 14 residues long. Trimming took off 5 bases at V and 3 bases at J, with 14 bases between the two ends. CDR3 sequence reads: CASSPPGLSYEQYF. The CDR3 DNA reads as TGTGCCAGCAGCCCGCCTGGACTGAGCTACGAGCAGTACTTC.

The V and J genes are TRBV29-1 and TRBJ2-4; D is perhaps TRBD2 (6 bases). The CDR3 covers 12 residues. V was trimmed by 7 bases and J by 10 bases, leaving 17 bases between them. CDR1 SQVTM and CDR2 ANQGSEA come from the germline V gene. CDR3 amino acids: CSGGTGTEIQYF. The CDR3 nucleotides read TGCAGCGGGGGCACCGGGACTGAAATTCAGTACTTC.

The chain joins TRBV5-6 to TRBJ2-4; possibly TRBD1 for D (6 bases). Germline values: CDR1 SGHDT, CDR2 YYEEEE. This CDR3 has 13 amino acids. With 4 bases removed from V and 7 bases from J, the gap between germline ends came to 12 bases. The CDR3 DNA sequence: TGTGCCAGCAGCAGATACGACAGGAACATTCAGTACTTC. It specifies CASSRYDRNIQYF.

The rearrangement uses TRBV27 and TRBJ2-1, with TRBD2 matching 13 bases. The germline CDR1 and CDR2 sequences are MNHEY and SMNVEV (reference sequence). The J segment lost 5 bases and the V segment lost 5 bases, leaving 9 bases of the junction unmatched. This CDR3 is 17 amino acids long. In DNA form, the CDR3 reads TGTGCCAGCAGTCATAGACTAGCGGGAGGCCGCCACAATGAGCAGTTCTTC. It is translated as CASSHRLAGGRHNEQFF.

The rearrangement joins TRBV5-1 to TRBJ2-1; 10 bases match TRBD2. CDR1 is SGHRS, CDR2 YFSETQ, per germline. V gave up 1 base and J gave up 8 bases; unmatched junction bases: 9. This CDR3 spans 16 amino acids. The CDR3 reads CASSLYGTSDTDEQFF. CDR3 in DNA: TGCGCCAGCAGCTTGTACGGGACTAGCGATACGGATGAGCAGTTCTTC.

This clone was found a few times. The chain carries TRBV19 and TRBJ2-2, with no clear D. Germline V gene lookup returns CDR1 LNHDA and CDR2 SQIVND (reference sequence). This CDR3 spans 14 amino acids. V lost 7 bases to trimming and J lost 4 bases, with 13 bases between them. The CDR3 spells CASKLAPRTGELFF. Here the CDR3 DNA reads TGTGCCAGTAAGCTTGCCCCTCGCACCGGGGAGCTGTTTTTT.

The chain is built from TRBV7-2 and TRBJ1-2, with 7 bases lining up with TRBD1. This CDR3 has 15 amino acids. In germline, CDR1 is SGHTA, CDR2 FQGNSA. After removal of 5 bases from V and 1 base from J, the junction contained 7 bases not matched to a gene. The CDR3 spells CASSNPDRINYGYTF. The CDR3 nucleotides read TGTGCCAGCAGCAACCCGGACAGGATTAACTATGGCTACACCTTC.

V gene TRBV19 combines with J gene TRBJ2-3, with 7 bases fitting TRBD2. The junction had 8 bases not matched to a gene; V was cut back by 8 bases and J by 3 bases. The CDR3 spans 14 residues. Germline-derived CDR1 and CDR2 are LNHDA and SQIVND (reference sequence). The chain's CDR3 is CASGLGPRTDTQYF. The CDR3 DNA is TGTGCCAGTGGACTAGGGCCAAGGACAGATACGCAGTATTTT.

This clone was picked up one time. The chain is built from TRBV30 and TRBJ2-7; maybe TRBD2 (5 bases). V was trimmed by 7 bases and J by 3 bases, leaving 16 bases between them. This CDR3 has 13 residues. Germline V lookup: CDR1 GTSNPN, CDR2 SVGIG (reference sequence). CDR3 residues: CASQRGSLYEQYF. CDR3 DNA sequence: TGTGCCTCGCAACGGGGAAGCCTCTACGAGCAGTACTTC.